This TCR beta chain comes out of a study of Ad26.COV2.S vaccination and SARS-CoV-2 variants. Whole-study results and caveats: Reported post-vaccination CD8+ and CD4+ T cell responses to spike showed substantial breadth. The analyses of TCR breadth and depth may have understated the size of total T cell responses. Comparability of non-spike TCR breadth was observed across vaccine and placebo recipients. People given the vaccine had a wider spike-specific TCR breadth than placebo recipients did.

Regarding this clone: What it binds is unknown.

Profiling relied on immunoSEQ multiplex PCR, and the TCRdb table lists in-frame clones only, not all of them. This table holds about 97,000 clones, about three quarters found once. Germline CDR1 reads LGHDT; CDR2 reads YNNKEL (reference sequence). The CDR3 has 12 residues. V was pared by 0 bases and J by 7 bases, with 4 bases between. The clonotype originates from a human donor who had recovered from COVID-19. Sequenced material: peripheral blood, taken after recovery from COVID-19. This chain links TRBV3-1 (or the pseudogene TRBV3-2) with TRBJ1-5; D ambiguous. Written as DNA, the CDR3 is TGTGCCAGCAGCCAAGAGGGACAGCCCCAGCATTTT. Translating gives CASSQEGQPQHF.